The entry below gives a single T cell receptor beta chain sequence along with its context. This entry is derived from a study of T cell responses to AZD1222 COVID-19 vaccine. Data came from immunoSEQ multiplex PCR; TCRdb stores just in-frame clones and leaves some out. The profile covers some 160,000 clones, with around 90% appearing a single time and 1.9% taken by the ten largest. The germline V gene encodes CDR1 MNHEY and CDR2 SVGAGI. The CDR3 consists of 12 residues. V was trimmed by 4 bases and J by 4 bases, leaving 5 bases between them. The sequence was collected from an adult who received the AZD1222 COVID-19 vaccine. This material consisted of peripheral blood, taken 28 days after the second AZD1222 dose. This chain uses TRBV6-5 with TRBJ1-3; D is uncertain. The CDR3 protein is CASSSDGNTIYF. The CDR3, as DNA: TGTGCCAGCAGTTCCGACGGAAACACCATATATTTT.